This is a list of T cell receptor beta chains from one sample in a study of blood T cell repertoires in COVID-19. Sequenced by immunoSEQ multiplex PCR; TCRdb stores in-frame clones only, minus some. The repertoire holds about 190,000 clones, with 88% as singletons. Sequencing input: peripheral blood. The source of these receptors is a woman aged 40 to 50 who had recovered from COVID-19. Both conserved end residues are part of each CDR3. The D gene is left open where the match is weak. Size tells how often a clone was seen (once, few, many) or the class of an expanded clone, and some rows leave it out.

J gene,D gene,V gene,clone size,CDR3 protein,CDR3 DNA
TRBJ2-7,TRBD1,TRBV28,.,CASSETGNYEQYF,TGTGCCAGCAGTGAGACAGGGAACTACGAGCAGTACTTC
TRBJ1-5,.,TRBV12-3/TRBV12-4,few,CASSPTGGQPQHF,TGTGCCAGCAGCCCTACGGGGGGGCAGCCCCAGCATTTT
TRBJ1-5,.,TRBV7-7,.,CASSSTGRTGRPQHF,TGTGCCAGCAGCTCCACGGGGAGGACCGGTCGGCCCCAGCATTTT
TRBJ1-5,.,TRBV7-2,.,CASSLQGVGEPQHF,TGTGCCAGCAGCTTACAGGGTGTTGGGGAGCCCCAGCATTTT
TRBJ2-1,TRBD2,TRBV18,.,CASSPPGRRLAGLNEQFF,TGTGCCAGCTCACCACCTGGTCGAAGACTAGCGGGACTCAATGAGCAGTTCTTC
TRBJ2-3,.,TRBV24-1,.,CATSPGEFGDTQYF,TGTGCCACCAGCCCCGGGGAGTTTGGAGATACGCAGTATTTT
TRBJ2-3,TRBD2,TRBV5-1,.,CASSSGLAGRTDTQYF,TGCGCCAGCAGCTCGGGACTAGCGGGTCGCACAGATACGCAGTATTTT
TRBJ1-1,.,TRBV10-3,.,CAISSRQANTEAFF,TGTGCCATCAGTAGCCGACAGGCGAACACTGAAGCTTTCTTT
TRBJ1-2,.,TRBV28,.,CASSTGQTYGYTF,TGTGCCAGCAGCACCGGACAAACCTATGGCTACACCTTC
TRBJ2-7,TRBD2,TRBV19,.,CASSMSSGEQYF,TGTGCCAGTAGTATGTCTAGCGGCGAGCAGTACTTC
TRBJ2-1,TRBD2,TRBV3-1/TRBV3-2,.,CASNIAGGDNEQFF,TGTGCCAGCAACATAGCGGGAGGGGACAATGAGCAGTTCTTC
TRBJ1-5,.,TRBV27,few,CAAGGIQPQHF,TGTGCCGCGGGGGGGATACAGCCCCAGCATTTT
TRBJ2-1,.,TRBV6-5,.,CASSYSITRTYNEQFF,TGTGCCAGCAGTTACTCGATAACTAGGACCTACAATGAGCAGTTCTTC
TRBJ1-5,TRBD1,TRBV6-2/TRBV6-3,once,CASSSPPDRVGNQPQHF,TGTGCCAGCAGTTCTCCACCGGACAGGGTAGGCAATCAGCCCCAGCATTTT
TRBJ2-2,.,TRBV7-3,.,CASSLKGTGNTGELFF,TGTGCCAGCAGCTTAAAGGGCACAGGGAACACCGGGGAGCTGTTTTTT
TRBJ1-1,.,TRBV28,.,CASSLVLANTEAFF,TGTGCCAGCAGTTTGGTCTTAGCGAACACTGAAGCTTTCTTT
TRBJ1-3,TRBD1,TRBV19,.,CASSILWDSSSGNTIYF,TGTGCCAGTAGTATTTTGTGGGACAGCTCCTCTGGAAACACCATATATTTT
TRBJ2-7,TRBD2,TRBV6-5,.,CASSTSGGWEQYF,TGTGCCAGCAGCACCTCGGGAGGGTGGGAGCAGTACTTC
TRBJ1-1,.,TRBV12-3/TRBV12-4,.,CASSPTGRTEAFF,TGTGCCAGCAGTCCGACAGGTAGGACTGAAGCTTTCTTT
TRBJ1-4,TRBD1,TRBV29-1,.,CSGAGTGGEKLFF,TGCAGCGGCGCCGGGACAGGGGGAGAAAAACTGTTTTTT
TRBJ2-2,.,TRBV29-1,.,CSALNTGELFF,TGCAGCGCCCTTAACACCGGGGAGCTGTTTTTT
TRBJ2-2,.,TRBV30,.,CASRVQREAGELFF,TGTGCCAGTAGGGTACAGAGGGAAGCCGGGGAGCTGTTTTTT
TRBJ2-5,TRBD1,TRBV9,.,CASSATGGETQYF,TGTGCCAGCAGCGCTACAGGGGGAGAGACCCAGTACTTC
TRBJ2-5,.,TRBV18,.,CASRMREEETQYF,TGTGCCAGTCGGATGAGAGAGGAGGAGACCCAGTACTTC
TRBJ1-2,.,TRBV19,.,CASRTTGATNYGYTF,TGTGCCAGTAGGACGACAGGAGCTACTAACTATGGCTACACCTTC
TRBJ2-4,TRBD2,TRBV5-1,.,CASSLSTSGGAAKNIQYF,TGCGCCAGCAGCTTGTCAACTAGCGGGGGGGCTGCCAAAAACATTCAGTACTTC
TRBJ2-2,TRBD1,TRBV6-5,.,CASSYGTGTSTGELFF,TGTGCCAGCAGTTACGGGACAGGGACGAGCACCGGGGAGCTGTTTTTT
TRBJ1-5,.,TRBV19,.,CASSPPGQFWPQHF,TGTGCCAGTAGTCCTCCCGGACAGTTTTGGCCCCAGCATTTT
TRBJ2-7,TRBD1,TRBV9,once,CASSQGPGGAYEQYF,TGTGCCAGCAGCCAGGGCCCAGGGGGCGCTTACGAGCAGTACTTC
TRBJ2-7,TRBD1,TRBV25-1,many,CASSPFNRGNYEQYF,TGTGCCAGCAGTCCTTTTAACAGGGGGAATTACGAGCAGTACTTC
TRBJ1-2,.,TRBV19,few,CASSSYDSYYGYTF,TGTGCCAGTAGTTCTTATGACAGCTATTATGGCTACACCTTC
TRBJ2-7,.,TRBV12-3/TRBV12-4,.,CASRSTGEQYF,TGTGCCAGCAGAAGTACAGGCGAGCAGTACTTC
TRBJ2-1,TRBD2,TRBV6-2/TRBV6-3,.,CASSVAPGLAGGRYNEQFF,TGTGCCAGCAGTGTCGCCCCGGGACTAGCGGGAGGGCGGTACAATGAGCAGTTCTTC
TRBJ1-1,TRBD1,TRBV11-2,.,CASSLDTLGQGSAGTEAFF,TGTGCCAGCAGCTTAGACACCCTAGGACAGGGGTCTGCCGGCACTGAAGCTTTCTTT
TRBJ1-1,TRBD1,TRBV6-6,.,CASRPGQGRDTEAFF,TGTGCCAGCAGGCCGGGACAGGGGCGGGACACTGAAGCTTTCTTT
TRBJ1-2,.,TRBV3-1/TRBV3-2,.,CASSQARAGQYHTF,TGTGCCAGCAGCCAAGCCCGCGCGGGGCAGTACCACACCTTC
TRBJ2-5,TRBD2,TRBV9,once,CASSPGTSGRPDQETQYF,TGTGCCAGCAGCCCGGGGACTAGCGGGAGGCCCGACCAAGAGACCCAGTACTTC
TRBJ2-7,.,TRBV7-2,.,CASSLGGTSLSYEQYF,TGTGCCAGCAGCTTAGGAGGGACATCATTATCCTACGAGCAGTACTTC
TRBJ2-7,TRBD1,TRBV5-4,.,CASSPDRVPLEQYF,TGTGCCAGCAGCCCAGACAGGGTGCCTCTCGAGCAGTACTTC
TRBJ2-1,.,TRBV5-6,.,CASSGPGYNEQFF,TGTGCCAGCAGCGGGCCAGGATACAATGAGCAGTTCTTC
TRBJ2-1,.,TRBV7-2,.,CASSSHGTSYWIF,TGTGCCAGCAGCTCCCACGGGACATCCTATTGGATCTTC
TRBJ1-5,TRBD1,TRBV28,few,CASSLGDRTNQPQHF,TGTGCCAGCAGTTTAGGGGACAGGACCAATCAGCCCCAGCATTTT
TRBJ2-2,TRBD2,TRBV7-8,once,CASSLGTSGTNTGELFF,TGTGCCAGCAGCTTAGGGACTAGCGGGACGAACACCGGGGAGCTGTTTTTT
TRBJ2-3,TRBD2,TRBV4-2,.,CASSQDRGLAGSDTQYF,TGTGCCAGCAGCCAAGATCGAGGACTAGCGGGATCAGATACGCAGTATTTT
TRBJ1-1,TRBD1,TRBV5-8,once,CASTLSGTGLDTEAFF,TGTGCCAGCACCTTGAGTGGGACAGGGTTAGACACTGAAGCTTTCTTT
TRBJ2-7,TRBD2,TRBV7-3,.,CASSLRPGEGYEQYF,TGTGCCAGCAGCTTACGGCCCGGGGAGGGGTACGAGCAGTACTTC
TRBJ1-5,TRBD1,TRBV10-2,.,CASSLGQEPQPQHF,TGCGCCAGCAGCCTAGGACAGGAGCCTCAGCCCCAGCATTTT
TRBJ1-6,.,TRBV3-1/TRBV3-2,.,CASSQNAHSSYNSPLHF,TGTGCCAGCAGCCAGAACGCCCACAGCTCCTATAATTCACCCCTCCACTTT
TRBJ2-1,TRBD2,TRBV6-4,.,CASSRGLAGTISYNEQFF,TGTGCCAGCAGCAGGGGACTAGCGGGAACCATCTCCTACAATGAGCAGTTCTTC